Each of the 13 T cell receptor beta chains below was sequenced from the same sample in a study of shared clonotypes between healthy human individuals (dated by TCRdb to 2019 to 2021). For the CD8 naive samples, CD45RO-negative cells were positively selected for CCR7, yielding a CD45RA+CCR7+ population from which TemRA cells were excluded. The library relied on the immunoSEQ multiplex PCR assay. TCRdb retrieved this table from immuneACCESS and kept in-frame rearrangements only. Not all clones are present; in checked studies, unresolved V genes account for under half, and no reason is known for the remainder. The sample table lists more than 500,000 clones, roughly 96% of them with a count of one. The ten largest clonotypes hold over 0.1% of the sample. Sample: naive CD8+ T cells sorted from blood. In the paper's terms, the cell subset or site label means: CD45RA+CCR7+. The receptors were sampled from a woman in her twenties or thirties in good health.

The chain is built from TRBV4-1 and TRBJ2-2; D possibly corresponds to TRBD1 (6 bases). V was clipped by 4 bases and J by 4 bases, with 13 bases between them. The CDR3 length is 15 residues. Germline V gene sequence: CDR1 MGHRA, CDR2 YSYEKL. The CDR3 here is CASSLRDTITGELFF. In DNA, the CDR3 is TGCGCCAGCAGCCTCCGGGACACCATCACCGGGGAGCTGTTTTTT.

This sequence joins TRBV2 and TRBJ2-5; D is unresolved. The J call may be incorrect, as the DNA end agrees better with TRBJ2-7. Per germline, CDR1 SNHLY and CDR2 FYNNEI. The CDR3 is made up of 11 amino acids. CDR3 sequence reads: CASRDRYEQYF. The CDR3 bases are TGTGCCAGCAGGGATCGCTACGAGCAGTACTTC.

V usage is TRBV29-1 and J usage is TRBJ1-1; TRBD1 agrees at 7 bases. The CDR3 has 13 residues. Trimming at V came to 4 bases and at J to 6 bases, leaving 8 bases not matched to a gene. From germline, CDR1 is SQVTM and CDR2 ANQGSEA. Written as DNA, the CDR3 is TGCAGCGTTGCCTCCGGACAGGACTCTGAAGCTTTCTTT. Protein sequence: CSVASGQDSEAFF.

The rearrangement joins TRBV2 to TRBJ2-7; 11 bases line up with TRBD1. Germline CDR1 reads SNHLY; CDR2 reads FYNNEI. Germline trimming cut 8 bases from V and 5 bases from J; bases unmatched to any gene: 5. The CDR3 totals 13 residues. The CDR3 spells CASFGQGANEQYF. The CDR3 bases are TGTGCCAGCTTCGGACAGGGGGCCAACGAGCAGTACTTC.

The V call is TRBV5-1, the J call TRBJ2-7; no clear D gene. The CDR3 contains 14 residues. V was pared by 4 bases and J by 0 bases, with 11 bases between. Germline CDR1 and CDR2: SGHRS and YFSETQ. CDR3 nucleotides: TGCGCCAGCAGCCCATACCGGAGCTCCTACGAGCAGTACTTC. Translated: CASSPYRSSYEQYF.

This sequence joins TRBV9 and TRBJ1-1; 7 bases fit TRBD1. Germline assignment: CDR1 SGDLS and CDR2 YYNGEE. The V gene end was trimmed by 5 bases and the J gene end by 2 bases; junction bases not matched to a gene: 12. This CDR3 is 16 amino acids long. The CDR3 bases are TGTGCCAGCAGTGACTACAAGGGGGCCTTTAACACTGAAGCTTTCTTT. Its translation is CASSDYKGAFNTEAFF.

The CDR3 DNA sequence: TGTGCCACAAAGGAACCGGGTAACGGTGGCTACACCTTC. Encoded protein: CATKEPGNGGYTF. The chain links TRBV2 to TRBJ1-2; D not resolved. CDR3 length equals 13 residues. V dropped 10 bases and J dropped 7 bases, with 19 bases sitting between them. CDR1 and CDR2 (germline): SNHLY, FYNNEI.

The genes are TRBV29-1 and TRBJ1-2; D is perhaps TRBD1 (6 bases). Trimming removed 7 bases from V and 0 bases from J, with 9 bases in between. The CDR3 totals 12 residues. CDR1 and CDR2 from the germline V gene are SQVTM and ANQGSEA. The CDR3 loop reads CSAWTANYGYTF. CDR3 DNA sequence: TGCAGCGCCTGGACAGCTAACTATGGCTACACCTTC.

The rearrangement links TRBV11-2 to TRBJ2-3, with TRBD2 as a possible D gene (6 bases). The V gene's germline CDR1 is SGHAT and CDR2 FQNNGV. Trimming stripped 5 bases from V and 4 bases from J, with 10 bases between. The length of the CDR3 is 13 residues. CDR3 DNA sequence: TGTGCCAGCAGCGAAGGCGGGGCAGATACGCAGTATTTT. This codes for CASSEGGADTQYF.

The chain combines TRBV19 with TRBJ1-2, with 8 nucleotides matching TRBD1. The CDR3 length is 15 residues. In germline, CDR1 is LNHDA, CDR2 SQIVND (reference sequence). Trimming removed 9 bases from V and 8 bases from J; junction bases left unmatched: 17. The CDR3 is CASGDTGTGFRGYTF. CDR3 sequence (DNA): TGTGCCAGCGGAGACACCGGGACAGGCTTTCGAGGCTACACCTTC.

The V gene is TRBV13, the J gene TRBJ2-7, with D possibly being TRBD1 (5 bases). The CDR3 is made up of 14 amino acids. V was shortened by 5 bases and J by 4 bases, with 15 bases between the two germline ends. Germline V gene lookup returns CDR1 PRHDT and CDR2 FYEKMQ (reference sequence). Here the CDR3 reads CASSPSDTRYEQYF. The CDR3 nucleotides read TGTGCCAGCAGCCCGTCGGACACAAGATACGAGCAGTACTTC.

The chain uses TRBV7-2 and TRBJ1-2; D ambiguous. Germline CDR1 SGHTA, CDR2 FQGNSA. CDR3 length: 14 residues. Trimming pared 0 bases from V and 4 bases from J, leaving 9 bases between. CDR3 DNA: TGTGCCAGCAGCTTAGCTAGGGCTGGCTATGGCTACACCTTC. Translation gives CASSLARAGYGYTF.

The chain is built from TRBV6-5 and TRBJ2-7; 9 nucleotides line up with TRBD2. The trim removed 0 bases at V and 4 bases at J, leaving 4 bases unmatched. This CDR3 region has 15 residues. Germline V gene data show CDR1 as MNHEY and CDR2 as SVGAGI. CDR3 residues: CASSYSGLAFYEQYF. The CDR3 DNA is TGTGCCAGCAGTTACTCGGGACTAGCTTTTTACGAGCAGTACTTC.